Reported below is one T cell receptor beta chain. This table comes from immunoSEQ multiplex PCR, and its TCRdb copy is limited to in-frame clones, with some not included. The sample lists about 160,000 clones, more than 75% occurring once. The data stem from a study of blood T cell repertoires in COVID-19. This CDR3 contains 16 residues. Germline CDR1 reads SEHNR; CDR2 reads FQNEAQ (reference sequence). V lost 5 bases and J lost 4, with 20 bases in between. Sequenced: peripheral blood. The source is a human donor with acute or convalescent COVID-19. The donor label of this sample is uncertain. V gene TRBV7-9 combines with J gene TRBJ1-1; D call uncertain. In DNA, the CDR3 is TGTGCCAGCAGCCAGATTCCCGGTCGCCGGAGCACTGAAGCTTTCTTT. Translated: CASSQIPGRRSTEAFF. The full variable domain, its missing parts supplied by reference TRBV7-9 and TRBJ1-1, is DTGVSQNPRHKITKRGQNVTFRCDPISEHNRLYWYRQTLGQGPEFLTYFQNEAQLEKSRLLSDRFSAERPKGSFSTLEIQRTEQGDSAMYLCASSQIPGRRSTEAFFGQGTRLTVV.